What follows is one T cell receptor beta chain and its context. MiXCR, applied by TCRdb to the 5' RACE reads, yields one record per CDR3 protein. Of about 36,000 distinct CDR3 sequences listed, around 15% are singletons. The entry originates in a study of CD8 T cells in ankylosing spondylitis. Germline CDR1 SGDLS, CDR2 YYNGEE. Germline trimming cut 0 bases from V and 7 bases from J; bases unmatched to any gene: 3. There are 13 residues in the CDR3. The sequencing sample was made of synovial fluid, either unsorted or a sorted T cell fraction (not recorded which). The TCR comes from a male donor with ankylosing spondylitis. V and J are TRBV9 and TRBJ2-7, with 8 bases identical to TRBD1. The CDR3 region has the DNA TGTGCCAGCAGCGTAGGACAGGGGAATGAGCAGTACTTC. As protein: CASSVGQGNEQYF.